The 4 T cell receptor beta chains below were found in one sample sequenced in a study of T cells after posttransplantation cyclophosphamide. Treatment was busulfan-fludarabine conditioning, a marrow graft, and cyclophosphamide on days +3 and +4. Produced via immunoSEQ multiplex PCR; TCRdb's table is partial and in-frame only. The data show under 7,500 clones, with 81% seen just once and 20% held by the top ten. The sample here was PBMCs, taken after allogeneic stem cell transplant with posttransplant cyclophosphamide. Every receptor here comes from a female patient aged 50 to 65 who received an allogeneic stem cell transplant from a related donor, was CMV-positive, and had no GVHD. The T cells may partly be graft donor cells.

This rearrangement joins TRBV19 to TRBJ2-5; D might be TRBD2 (6 bases). Trimming removed 3 bases from V and 1 base from J, with 21 bases in between. Germline V gene lookup returns CDR1 LNHDA and CDR2 SQIVND (reference sequence). The CDR3 loop spans 18 amino acids. The CDR3 DNA is TGTGCCAGTAGTATCGCTTTTAGGCGGGAAAGCCTCCAAGAGACCCAGTACTTC. Amino acids: CASSIAFRRESLQETQYF.

The V gene is TRBV30, the J gene TRBJ2-7, with 10 bases that match TRBD2. This CDR3 is 18 amino acids long. Looked up from germline, CDR1 is GTSNPN and CDR2 is SVGIG (reference sequence). With 0 bases clipped from V and 4 bases from J, the junction kept 15 bases outside the gene matches. The CDR3 region is CAWSVLVALAGAPYEQYF. The CDR3 bases are TGTGCCTGGAGTGTACTGGTGGCCCTAGCGGGAGCTCCTTACGAGCAGTACTTC.

The chain recombines TRBV19 with TRBJ1-1; 8 nucleotides align to TRBD1. The CDR3 is made up of 18 amino acids. J gave up 4 bases and V 6 bases, and 19 bases lay outside the gene matches. CDR1 and CDR2 from the germline V gene are LNHDA and SQIVND (reference sequence). The DNA of the CDR3 is TGTGCCAGTAGCAGCAGGCGGACAGGGCGGGGGCTAAGCACTGAAGCTTTCTTT. It specifies CASSSRRTGRGLSTEAFF.

In the case of this clone: Germline and junction disagree at one end, which may indicate a read error. Other DNA sequences within the sample encode an identical CDR3. The genes are TRBV9 and TRBJ1-6; D is unresolved. Looked up from germline, CDR1 is SGDLS and CDR2 is YYNGEE. The CDR3 consists of 18 residues. The CDR3 bases are TGTGCCAGCAGCACTAACCCCAGAGGTCCCTCCTATAATTCCCCCCTCCACTTT. Encoded protein: CASSTNPRGPSYNSPLHF.